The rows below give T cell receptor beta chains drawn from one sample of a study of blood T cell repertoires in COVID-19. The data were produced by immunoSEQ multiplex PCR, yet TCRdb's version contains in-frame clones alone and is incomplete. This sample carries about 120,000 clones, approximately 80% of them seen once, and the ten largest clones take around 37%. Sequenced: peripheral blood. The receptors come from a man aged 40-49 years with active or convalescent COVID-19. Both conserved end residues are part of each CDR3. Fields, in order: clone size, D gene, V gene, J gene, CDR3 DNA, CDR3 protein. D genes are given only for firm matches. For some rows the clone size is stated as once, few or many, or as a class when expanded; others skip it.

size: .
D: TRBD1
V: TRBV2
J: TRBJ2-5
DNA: TGTGCCAGCAGCTTAGGACAGGCAGGGACCCAGTACTTC
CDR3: CASSLGQAGTQYF

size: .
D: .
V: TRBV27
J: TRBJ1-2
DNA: TGTGCCAGCAGTTTAAGCTGGGGGCTCGTCTATGGCTACACCTTC
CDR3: CASSLSWGLVYGYTF

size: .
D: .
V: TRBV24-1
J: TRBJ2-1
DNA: TGTGCCACCAGTGATTTGTGGACAGACAATGAGCAGTTCTTC
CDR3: CATSDLWTDNEQFF

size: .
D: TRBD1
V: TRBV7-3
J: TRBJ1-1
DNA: TGTGCCAGCAGCTCGTTCGAGACAGGGACTGAAGCTTTCTTT
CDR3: CASSSFETGTEAFF

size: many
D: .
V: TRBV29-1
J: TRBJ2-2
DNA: TGCAGCGTTGATCTCGGTACGGGGACCGGGGAGCTGTTTTTT
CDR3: CSVDLGTGTGELFF

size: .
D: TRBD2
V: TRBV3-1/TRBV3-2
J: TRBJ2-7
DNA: TGTGCCAGCAGCCACGAAATGGGACTAGCGGACTACGAGCAGTACTTC
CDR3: CASSHEMGLADYEQYF

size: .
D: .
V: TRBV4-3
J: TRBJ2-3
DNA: TGCGCCAGCAGCCAAGATGGTTTTAACGGGGGTGGGACAGATACGCAGTATTTT
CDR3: CASSQDGFNGGGTDTQYF

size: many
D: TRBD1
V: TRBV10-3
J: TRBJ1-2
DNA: TGTGCCATCAGCCCAGGACAGGGGAGTCCCTATGGCTACACCTTC
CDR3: CAISPGQGSPYGYTF

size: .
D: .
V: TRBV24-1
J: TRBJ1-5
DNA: TGTGCCACCAGTGACGACCGGGATAGTCAGCCCCAGCATTTT
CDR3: CATSDDRDSQPQHF

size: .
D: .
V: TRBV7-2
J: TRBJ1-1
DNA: TGTGCCAGCAGCTCCCCCTGGGCAGGCCTTATGAACACTGAAGCTTTCTTT
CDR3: CASSSPWAGLMNTEAFF

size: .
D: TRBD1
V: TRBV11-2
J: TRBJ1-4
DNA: TGTGCCAGCAGCTTAGATCCTGGACAGGGGGCGCGTGGAGAAAAACTGTTTTTT
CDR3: CASSLDPGQGARGEKLFF